Below, 28 T cell receptor beta chains from the same sample are listed, as sequenced in a study of blood T cell repertoires in COVID-19. Repertoires were generated with immunoSEQ multiplex PCR, while TCRdb's copy carries only in-frame clones and drops some. The profile shows about 220,000 clones, roughly 80% of them singletons. Sequenced input: peripheral blood. The receptor source for this set is a woman in her sixties who had recovered from COVID-19.

This chain joins TRBV10-1 and TRBJ2-4, with D hard to call. The germline V and J ends were trimmed by 0 bases and 8 bases, with 14 bases remaining between them. CDR3 length: 15 amino acids. Germline values: CDR1 WNHNN, CDR2 SYGVQD (reference sequence). This CDR3 is CASSESESSKDIQYF. The CDR3 region has the DNA TGCGCCAGCAGTGAGTCGGAGTCCTCTAAGGACATTCAGTACTTC.

Only one count was recorded for this clone. The CDR3 DNA is TGTGCCAGCAGCGTTCTAGGGGGAACGAACACCGGGGAGCTGTTTTTT. It yields the protein CASSVLGGTNTGELFF. This chain uses TRBV9 with TRBJ2-2, with D maybe TRBD1 (6 bases). V shed 2 bases and J shed 0 bases, with 11 bases lying between them. The germline V gene encodes CDR1 SGDLS and CDR2 YYNGEE. This CDR3 region has 16 residues.

The V call is TRBV30, the J call TRBJ2-2, with D perhaps matching TRBD2 (7 bases). The CDR3 extends over 15 amino acids. V lost 0 bases to trimming and J lost 4 bases, with 12 bases between them. Germline V lookup: CDR1 GTSNPN, CDR2 SVGIG (reference sequence). The CDR3 bases are TGTGCCTGGAGTGTTGGGGGGGCGAGCACCGGGGAGCTGTTTTTT. This encodes CAWSVGGASTGELFF.

The V and J genes are TRBV28 and TRBJ1-2; possibly TRBD1 for D (6 bases). CDR3 length equals 13 residues. Germline CDR1 reads MDHEN; CDR2 reads SYDVKM. Trimming took off 1 base at V and 6 bases at J, with 9 bases between the two ends. The CDR3 DNA reads TGTGCCAGCAGTTTATCCAGGGGAGATGGCTACACCTTC. Translation: CASSLSRGDGYTF.

This clone was seen a few times. This rearrangement joins TRBV12-5 to TRBJ2-7; D unclear. The V and J ends lost 5 bases and 0 bases respectively, with 8 bases between them. Germline V gene data show CDR1 as LGHNT and CDR2 as FRNRAP. The CDR3 extends over 13 amino acids. CDR3 in amino acids: CASGPMSSYEQYF. The CDR3 DNA reads TGTGCTAGTGGTCCGATGAGCTCCTACGAGCAGTACTTC.

This clone has ten or more counts. The J gene is TRBJ2-7, the V gene TRBV7-6; 9 nucleotides agree with TRBD2. The CDR3 loop spans 16 amino acids. Trimming took 1 base from V and 0 from J; bases not matched to a gene: 4. Germline V gene sequence: CDR1 SGHVS, CDR2 FNYEAQ. This CDR3 is CASSLGLAGSSYEQYF. CDR3 sequence (DNA): TGTGCCAGCAGCTTAGGTCTAGCGGGGAGCTCCTACGAGCAGTACTTC.

The chain uses TRBV5-1 and TRBJ2-3; a possible D gene is TRBD2 (7 bases). CDR1 SGHRS and CDR2 YFSETQ come from the germline V gene. The V end was cut by 4 bases, the J end by 5 bases, with 14 bases between. The CDR3 is made up of 14 amino acids. The CDR3 DNA reads TGCGCCAGCAGCAACGGGGGGCGCGGAGATACGCAGTATTTT. As protein: CASSNGGRGDTQYF.

The chain employs TRBV11-2 and TRBJ2-5; TRBD2 agrees at 8 bases. V lost 5 bases, J lost 3 bases, and 11 bases stayed unmatched. Germline V lookup: CDR1 SGHAT, CDR2 FQNNGV. CDR3 length equals 16 residues. The CDR3 sequence: CASSRYAGGNEETQYF. For the CDR3, the DNA is TGTGCCAGCAGCCGCTACGCGGGGGGCAACGAAGAGACCCAGTACTTC.

A single count supports this clone. This chain uses TRBV2 with TRBJ1-2; 8 bases line up with TRBD1. Unmatched junction bases numbered 11, after V lost 8 bases and J lost 3 bases. The CDR3 has 15 amino acids. The germline CDR1 and CDR2 sequences are SNHLY and FYNNEI. DNA of the CDR3: TGTGCCAGCCAAACCGATGACAGGGGCCACTATGGCTACACCTTC. This codes for CASQTDDRGHYGYTF.

The chain uses TRBV4-1 and TRBJ2-7; TRBD2 aligns across 7 bases. Looked up from germline, CDR1 is MGHRA and CDR2 is YSYEKL. The CDR3 contains 16 residues. Trimming cost V 3 bases and J 5 bases; bases outside gene matches: 13. CDR3 residues: CASSQILGTKAHEQYF. Written as DNA, the CDR3 is TGCGCCAGCAGCCAGATCCTCGGGACTAAAGCCCACGAGCAGTACTTC.

The rearrangement links TRBV5-8 to TRBJ1-1; 9 nucleotides agree with TRBD1. Germline V gene lookup returns CDR1 SGHTS and CDR2 YDEGEE. The CDR3 is 13 amino acids. J lost 5 bases, V lost 4 bases, and 3 bases had no gene match. CDR3 DNA: TGTGCCAGCAGCAGGACAGGGGTGACTGAAGCTTTCTTT. This translates into CASSRTGVTEAFF.

J is TRBJ2-5 and V is TRBV7-2, with 8 bases aligning to TRBD2. The CDR3 length is 14 residues. Germline V CDR1 and CDR2: SGHTA, FQGNSA. Trimming took 4 bases from V and 4 from J; bases not matched to a gene: 5. CDR3 loop: CASSSGLAPETQYF. The CDR3 region has the DNA TGTGCCAGCAGCTCCGGACTAGCCCCAGAGACCCAGTACTTC.

This clone was observed once. The rearrangement links TRBV7-2 to TRBJ2-1; a possible D gene is TRBD1 (5 bases). Germline assignment: CDR1 SGHTA and CDR2 FQGNSA. The CDR3 totals 13 residues. With 4 bases removed from V and 8 bases from J, the gap between germline ends came to 12 bases. This chain's CDR3 is CASSSLWGDEQFF. The CDR3 coding sequence is TGTGCCAGCAGCTCCCTCTGGGGCGATGAGCAGTTCTTC.

The V call is TRBV13, the J call TRBJ2-1; D is perhaps TRBD1 (6 bases). The germline CDR1 and CDR2 sequences are PRHDT and FYEKMQ (reference sequence). The CDR3 consists of 13 residues. With 4 bases removed from V and 8 bases from J, the gap between germline ends came to 12 bases. The CDR3 reads CASSYPQGYEQFF. Written as DNA, the CDR3 is TGTGCCAGCAGCTACCCACAGGGTTATGAGCAGTTCTTC.

This chain uses TRBV2 with TRBJ2-5; TRBD1 matches at 9 bases. J lost 5 bases, V lost 5 bases, and 3 bases had no gene match. The CDR3 loop spans 13 amino acids. Germline lookup yields CDR1 SNHLY and CDR2 FYNNEI. As DNA, the CDR3 is TGTGCCAGCAGTACAGGGGGCTTTGAGACCCAGTACTTC. As protein: CASSTGGFETQYF.

This clone showed up just a few times. The V call is TRBV6-1, the J call TRBJ1-1; the match to TRBD1 covers 7 bases. The CDR3 covers 14 residues. V gave up 5 bases and J gave up 1 base; unmatched junction bases: 4. Germline values: CDR1 MNHNS, CDR2 SASEGT. CDR3: CASSKPGGNTEAFF. CDR3 DNA: TGTGCCAGCAGTAAGCCAGGGGGGAACACTGAAGCTTTCTTT.

This chain connects TRBV7-8 to TRBJ1-1; D is uncertain. V gave up 1 base and J gave up 1 base, with 7 bases separating them. The germline CDR1 and CDR2 sequences are SGHVS and FQNEAQ. The CDR3 length is 14 residues. CDR3 loop: CASSLGRRNTEAFF. The CDR3 nucleotides read TGTGCCAGCAGCTTAGGGCGGAGGAACACTGAAGCTTTCTTT.

The chain carries TRBV20-1 and TRBJ1-4; no clear D. The CDR3 spans 16 residues. V was cut by 3 bases and J by 3 bases, with 17 bases left in between. Looked up from germline, CDR1 is DFQATT and CDR2 is SNEGSKA (reference sequence). The DNA of the CDR3 is TGCAGTGCTAGTGAAACCGAACGCTCAGCTAATGAAAAACTGTTTTTT. Translated: CSASETERSANEKLFF.

The chain links TRBV4-2 to TRBJ1-2, with D uncertain. With 5 bases removed from V and 4 bases from J, the gap between germline ends came to 14 bases. The germline gives CDR1 LGHNA, CDR2 YNFKEQ. This CDR3 contains 14 residues. CDR3 bases: TGTGCCAGCAGCGACCGGGATTTAGGCTATGGCTACACCTTC. Its translation is CASSDRDLGYGYTF.

J is TRBJ1-5 and V is TRBV6-5; tentative D call: TRBD1 (5 bases). This CDR3 contains 14 residues. V was pared by 6 bases and J by 5 bases, with 14 bases between. Germline V gives CDR1 MNHEY, CDR2 SVGAGI. CDR3 loop: CASSPLGPDQPQHF. The CDR3, as DNA: TGTGCCAGCAGCCCATTGGGGCCCGATCAGCCCCAGCATTTT.

Comment on this clone: Other DNA sequences in the sample encode the same CDR3. The chain combines TRBV7-3 with TRBJ2-1, with 7 bases that match TRBD2. Per the germline V gene, CDR1 is SGHTA and CDR2 is FQGTGA. J gave up 3 bases and V 0 bases, and 2 bases lay outside the gene matches. The CDR3 is 15 amino acids. The CDR3 sequence: CASSLTGGNYNEQFF. CDR3 sequence (DNA): TGTGCCAGCAGCTTAACCGGGGGGAACTACAATGAGCAGTTCTTC.

The chain couples TRBV2 to TRBJ1-5, with D perhaps matching TRBD1 (5 bases). Germline loops: CDR1 SNHLY, CDR2 FYNNEI. The V and J ends lost 8 bases and 1 base respectively, with 15 bases between them. This CDR3 is built from 15 residues. CDR3 amino acids: CASLRGLKSNQPQHF. The CDR3, as DNA: TGTGCCAGCCTTCGGGGACTTAAGAGCAATCAGCCCCAGCATTTT. Supplemented by reference TRBV2 and TRBJ1-5, the full variable domain reads EPEVTQTPSHQVTQMGQEVILRCVPISNHLYFYWYRQILGQKVEFLVSFYNNEISEKSEIFDDQFSVERPDGSNFTLKIRSTKLEDSAMYFCASLRGLKSNQPQHFGDGTRLSIL.

The chain joins TRBV5-5 to TRBJ2-3; D gene unclear. Deletions cut 1 base from V and 5 bases from J, with 5 bases between. CDR1 is SGHKS and CDR2 is YYEKEE in the germline V gene (reference sequence). The CDR3 covers 12 residues. The CDR3 is CASSLPGDTQYF. The DNA for the CDR3 is TGTGCCAGCAGCTTGCCAGGAGATACGCAGTATTTT.

This chain uses TRBV29-1 with TRBJ2-1, with D perhaps matching TRBD1 (5 bases). The CDR3 runs 13 residues. Germline assignment: CDR1 SQVTM and CDR2 ANQGSEA. The germline V and J ends were trimmed by 2 bases and 9 bases, with 14 bases remaining between them. The DNA of the CDR3 is TGCAGCGTTGAATGGCCAGGGTTGAGTGAGCAGTTCTTC. Its protein is CSVEWPGLSEQFF.

J is TRBJ1-6 and V is TRBV7-6, with D maybe TRBD1 (6 bases). Trimming pared 2 bases from V and 2 bases from J, leaving 10 bases between. The CDR3 sequence is 16 residues long. From germline, CDR1 is SGHVS and CDR2 FNYEAQ. This chain's CDR3 is CASSLTGRAYNSPLHF. CDR3 DNA sequence: TGTGCCAGCAGCTTAACAGGGCGGGCCTATAATTCACCCCTCCACTTT.

The chain recombines TRBV6-6 with TRBJ1-1; TRBD1 is a possible D gene (5 bases). CDR3 length: 13 amino acids. V lost 6 bases, J lost 5 bases, and 13 bases lay in between. Germline-derived CDR1 and CDR2 are MNHNY and SVGAGI (reference sequence). The CDR3 loop reads CASRQGVHTEAFF. The CDR3 DNA follows: TGTGCCAGCAGACAAGGGGTCCATACTGAAGCTTTCTTT.

V usage is TRBV29-1 and J usage is TRBJ2-7, with TRBD1 identical over 8 bases. Trimming at V came to 6 bases and at J to 6 bases, leaving 10 bases not matched to a gene. CDR1 is SQVTM, CDR2 ANQGSEA, per germline. This CDR3 region has 13 residues. The CDR3 DNA follows: TGCAGCGTGAGGACAGGGTGGTTTTCCGAGCAGTACTTC. It codes for CSVRTGWFSEQYF.

The chain couples TRBV7-3 to TRBJ2-3; tentative D call: TRBD1 (6 bases). Germline V gene lookup returns CDR1 SGHTA and CDR2 FQGTGA. The germline V and J ends were trimmed by 0 bases and 7 bases, with 11 bases remaining between them. The CDR3 has 14 amino acids. CDR3 nucleotides: TGTGCCAGCAGCTTAACAGGGGGTGAATATACGCAGTATTTT. Protein: CASSLTGGEYTQYF.